A selection of T cell receptor beta chains follows, all from one sample in a study of blood T cells in healthy people across ages. A single record per CDR3 protein comes from TCRdb applying MiXCR to the 5' RACE reads. The sample carries about 1.4 million distinct CDR3 sequences, 45% to 70% recorded once. Sequencing was carried out using blood. These receptors were obtained from a man aged 18 to 30 in good health. The CDR3 runs from the conserved cysteine through the conserved F or W. A D gene is named only where the DNA matches it firmly. Clone size is not always given. Where it is, it says once, few, many or a class for expanded clones.

D gene,J gene,V gene,clone size,CDR3 protein,CDR3 DNA
NA,TRBJ2-1,TRBV2,NA,CASSGLSYNEQFF,TGTGCCAGCAGTGGACTGTCCTACAATGAGCAGTTCTTC
NA,TRBJ1-2,TRBV5-1,few,CASSLDQSYYGYTF,TGCGCCAGCAGCTTGGATCAGAGCTACTATGGCTACACCTTC
TRBD1,TRBJ2-4,TRBV9,many,CASSGQGIAKNIQYF,TGTGCCAGCAGTGGACAGGGGATAGCCAAAAACATTCAGTACTTC
TRBD2,TRBJ2-6,TRBV14,NA,CASSVGPTSGRLSGANVLTF,TGTGCCAGCAGCGTGGGCCCAACTAGCGGGAGACTTTCTGGGGCCAACGTCCTGACTTTC
NA,TRBJ2-7,TRBV6-6,NA,CASCLSGSLYEQYF,TGTGCCAGCTGCCTTTCAGGGAGCCTATACGAGCAGTACTTC
NA,TRBJ1-4,TRBV6-1,NA,CASSGSSSGEKLFF,TGTGCCAGCAGTGGATCCTCTAGTGGGGAAAAACTGTTTTTT
NA,TRBJ2-7,TRBV7-9,NA,CASSFTREDYYYEQYF,TGTGCCAGCAGCTTCACCAGGGAGGACTACTACTACGAGCAGTACTTC
NA,TRBJ2-5,TRBV10-3,NA,CAIRRDLQETQYF,TGTGCCATCAGGCGGGACCTCCAAGAGACCCAGTACTTC
NA,TRBJ1-1,TRBV6-2/TRBV6-3,NA,CASSSRRSGNTEAFF,TGTGCCAGCAGTTCTAGGAGATCTGGGAACACTGAAGCTTTCTTT
NA,TRBJ1-2,TRBV13,NA,CASSPRGFKYGYTF,TGTGCCAGCAGCCCCAGGGGCTTCAAGTATGGCTACACCTTC
NA,TRBJ1-2,TRBV21-1,NA,CASSKACLSVRDYGYTF,TGTGCCAGCAGCAAAGCCTGTCTAAGTGTCAGGGACTATGGCTACACCTTC
NA,TRBJ2-5,TRBV28,NA,CASRQGPETQYF,TGTGCCAGCAGACAGGGACCGGAGACCCAGTACTTC
TRBD2,TRBJ2-7,TRBV7-2,NA,CASSSETSGISYEQYF,TGTGCCAGCAGCTCGGAGACTAGCGGGATCTCCTACGAGCAGTACTTC
TRBD2,TRBJ2-1,TRBV11-2,NA,CAVSGRGNNEQFF,TGTGCCGTGTCCGGGAGGGGGAACAATGAGCAGTTCTTC
NA,TRBJ2-7,TRBV4-3,few,CASSQGNSRYEQYF,TGCGCCAGCAGCCAAGGAAACAGTCGCTACGAGCAGTACTTC
NA,TRBJ2-5,TRBV12-3/TRBV12-4,NA,CASSVRADQETQYF,TGTGCCAGCAGTGTTCGGGCAGACCAAGAGACCCAGTACTTC
NA,TRBJ2-5,TRBV6-2/TRBV6-3,few,CASSPVWSETQYF,TGTGCCAGCAGTCCCGTATGGTCGGAGACCCAGTACTTC
NA,TRBJ2-5,TRBV4-3,NA,CASSQSLGVQETQYF,TGCGCCAGCAGCCAGAGCCTCGGGGTACAAGAGACCCAGTACTTC
NA,TRBJ2-1,TRBV29-1,few,CSVGGLRRNNEQFF,TGCAGCGTTGGTGGGTTGCGGCGAAACAATGAGCAGTTCTTC
NA,TRBJ2-7,TRBV21-1,NA,CASRPTSGASYEQYF,TGTGCCAGCAGACCGACTAGCGGGGCCTCCTACGAGCAGTACTTC
NA,TRBJ2-1,TRBV20-1,few,CSAGPSGRIMNEQFF,TGCAGTGCTGGGCCTTCTGGTAGGATTATGAATGAGCAGTTCTTC
TRBD2,TRBJ2-7,TRBV11-2,NA,CATVTSGYYNEQYF,TGTGCCACTGTGACTAGCGGTTATTACAATGAGCAGTACTTC
NA,TRBJ2-5,TRBV15,few,CATSYQGLVQETQYF,TGTGCCACCAGCTATCAGGGGTTAGTACAAGAGACCCAGTACTTC
NA,TRBJ1-2,TRBV4-1,NA,CASSQGELVYGYTF,TGCGCCAGCAGCCAGGGGGAGTTAGTCTATGGCTACACCTTC
NA,TRBJ2-2,TRBV10-3,NA,CAIIAGNTGELFF,TGTGCCATCATCGCAGGCAACACCGGGGAGCTGTTTTTT
NA,TRBJ2-7,TRBV7-2,NA,CASSPPQVGQSYEQYF,TGTGCCAGCAGCCCTCCCCAGGTGGGACAATCCTACGAGCAGTACTTC